This T cell receptor beta chain was observed in a study of OX40 agonist ivuxolimab in advanced cancers. The germline V and J ends were trimmed by 3 bases and 3 bases, with 15 bases remaining between them. The CDR3 totals 16 residues. The germline V gene encodes CDR1 LNHNV and CDR2 YYDKDF (reference sequence). The assay was immunoSEQ multiplex PCR, and TCRdb's table has in-frame clones only and misses some. The sample consists of some 40,000 clones, 75% to 90% of them appearing once. The TCR comes from an adult with an advanced solid tumor such as melanoma, head and neck, liver or kidney cancer. The gene calls are TRBV15 and TRBJ2-1; a weak D match, TRBD2 (6 bases). This specimen was CD4+ or CD8+ T cells sorted from blood, taken in a trial of the OX40 agonist ivuxolimab. In DNA form, the CDR3 reads TGTGCCACCAGCAGGGCCGGGGTGGGGGGCTACAATGAGCAGTTCTTC. Translation: CATSRAGVGGYNEQFF.